A selection of T cell receptor beta chains follows, all from one sample in a study of blood T cell repertoires in COVID-19. This table comes from immunoSEQ multiplex PCR, and its TCRdb copy is limited to in-frame clones, with some not included. The table records approximately 200,000 clones, around nine tenths of them present only once. Sequencing was done on a sample of peripheral blood. These receptors were obtained from a woman aged 55-70 years with acute or convalescent COVID-19. Each CDR3 is given with its conserved first and last residue. The order of the fields is V gene, D gene, J gene, clone size, CDR3 protein, CDR3 DNA. A D gene is named only where the DNA matches it firmly. The listing skips clone size in some rows; elsewhere it reads once, few, many or a size class.

TRBV7-8	NA	TRBJ2-1	NA	CASSLRTGSGEQFF	TGTGCCAGCAGCTTACGTACAGGATCGGGTGAGCAGTTCTTC
TRBV6-2/TRBV6-3	TRBD2	TRBJ2-5	NA	CASSYSGLANQETQYF	TGTGCCAGCAGTTACTCGGGACTAGCTAACCAAGAGACCCAGTACTTC
TRBV5-1	NA	TRBJ2-7	NA	CASSLLAETYEQYF	TGCGCCAGCAGCTTGTTAGCGGAGACCTACGAGCAGTACTTC
TRBV19	NA	TRBJ1-5	NA	CASDAGASNQPQHF	TGTGCCAGTGACGCGGGGGCTAGCAATCAGCCCCAGCATTTT
TRBV3-1/TRBV3-2	NA	TRBJ1-5	NA	CASSQDIRANQPQHF	TGTGCCAGCAGCCAAGATATTCGAGCCAATCAGCCCCAGCATTTT
TRBV9	NA	TRBJ1-2	NA	CASSVAPGGGDGYTF	TGTGCCAGCAGCGTCGCCCCGGGTGGAGGGGATGGCTACACCTTC
TRBV19	TRBD2	TRBJ2-7	NA	CASDPGGGEQYF	TGTGCCAGTGATCCGGGGGGAGGCGAGCAGTACTTC
TRBV18	NA	TRBJ1-5	NA	CASSPAGSQPQHF	TGTGCCAGCTCTCCAGCTGGCTCCCAGCCCCAGCATTTT
TRBV6-2/TRBV6-3	NA	TRBJ1-5	NA	CASSYYGTNQPQHF	TGTGCCAGCAGTTATTACGGGACTAATCAGCCCCAGCATTTT
TRBV25-1	NA	TRBJ1-3	NA	CASSEQGGNTIYF	TGTGCCAGCAGTGAACAGGGAGGAAACACCATATATTTT
TRBV5-1	TRBD2	TRBJ2-1	few	CASSLGLAGGSGEQFF	TGCGCCAGCAGCTTGGGGCTAGCGGGAGGGTCAGGTGAGCAGTTCTTC
TRBV24-1	NA	TRBJ1-1	NA	CATKGSGEAFF	TGTGCCACCAAGGGGTCGGGTGAAGCTTTCTTT
TRBV11-2	TRBD1	TRBJ2-7	NA	CASSTGGAGSYEQYF	TGTGCCAGCAGCACAGGGGGCGCGGGCTCCTACGAGCAGTACTTC
TRBV5-4	NA	TRBJ2-7	few	CASSFSQSSYEQYF	TGTGCCAGCAGCTTCTCACAGAGCTCCTACGAGCAGTACTTC
TRBV6-5	TRBD1	TRBJ1-2	NA	CASRGTGGHYGYTF	TGTGCCAGCAGGGGGACAGGGGGCCACTATGGCTACACCTTC
TRBV6-5	NA	TRBJ1-2	NA	CASGAPLAGYTF	TGTGCCAGCGGGGCCCCGTTGGCGGGCTACACCTTC
TRBV2	NA	TRBJ1-2	NA	CASSESAGSYGYTF	TGTGCCAGCAGTGAATCGGCGGGGAGCTATGGCTACACCTTC
TRBV12-5	NA	TRBJ1-1	few	CASGLVLGLLNEAFF	TGTGCTAGTGGTTTGGTACTTGGTCTCCTGAATGAAGCTTTCTTT
TRBV7-2	TRBD1	TRBJ1-2	NA	CASSLDRAGYTF	TGTGCCAGCAGCCTTGACAGGGCTGGCTACACCTTC
TRBV24-1	NA	TRBJ2-3	NA	CATSDLQGTSTDTQYF	TGTGCCACCAGTGACTTACAGGGTACTAGCACAGATACGCAGTATTTT
TRBV19	NA	TRBJ2-7	NA	CASSIGQPGTYEQYF	TGTGCCAGTAGTATAGGACAGCCGGGTACCTACGAGCAGTACTTC
TRBV28	NA	TRBJ1-4	NA	CASSLLLATNEKLFF	TGTGCCAGCAGCCTGTTACTTGCAACTAATGAAAAACTGTTTTTT
TRBV2	TRBD1	TRBJ2-7	once	CASRFRTGIAFYEQYF	TGTGCCAGCAGATTCAGGACAGGGATAGCGTTCTACGAGCAGTACTTC
TRBV7-2	NA	TRBJ2-7	NA	CASSLQGGTGAYEQYF	TGTGCCAGCAGCTTACAGGGCGGAACGGGAGCCTACGAGCAGTACTTC
TRBV6-1	NA	TRBJ1-1	once	CASSEAPRGTEAFF	TGTGCCAGCAGTGAAGCGCCACGCGGCACTGAAGCTTTCTTT
TRBV6-6	NA	TRBJ1-6	NA	CASSPGVSNSPLHF	TGTGCCAGCAGTCCAGGGGTCTCTAATTCACCCCTCCACTTT
TRBV29-1	NA	TRBJ2-5	NA	CSVDKARAQETQYF	TGCAGCGTTGATAAGGCCAGGGCTCAAGAGACCCAGTACTTC
TRBV29-1	NA	TRBJ2-7	once	CSVSELAGSEQYF	TGCAGCGTCTCGGAGCTAGCCGGAAGCGAGCAGTACTTC
TRBV2	NA	TRBJ1-2	NA	CASSDQLNYGYTF	TGTGCCAGCAGTGACCAGTTAAACTATGGCTACACCTTC
TRBV14	NA	TRBJ1-1	NA	CASSQDWGGGGTEAFF	TGTGCCAGCAGCCAAGATTGGGGAGGCGGAGGCACTGAAGCTTTCTTT
TRBV5-1	NA	TRBJ2-5	NA	CASSLGERRDQETQYF	TGCGCCAGCAGCTTGGGGGAAAGGCGGGACCAAGAGACCCAGTACTTC
TRBV28	TRBD2	TRBJ2-7	NA	CASSPPRSGRGEQYF	TGTGCCAGCAGCCCCCCCAGGAGCGGGAGGGGCGAGCAGTACTTC
TRBV5-4	TRBD1	TRBJ1-2	NA	CASRPGQVYGYTF	TGTGCCAGCAGACCGGGACAGGTCTATGGCTACACCTTC
TRBV5-8	TRBD2	TRBJ2-1	NA	CASSSRPPGGSYNEQFF	TGTGCCAGCAGCTCGAGGCCACCGGGGGGATCCTACAATGAGCAGTTCTTC
TRBV3-1/TRBV3-2	TRBD1	TRBJ1-1	NA	CASSQVIQGARTEAFF	TGTGCCAGCAGCCAAGTTATACAGGGGGCGAGGACTGAAGCTTTCTTT
TRBV7-9	NA	TRBJ2-1	NA	CASSPDWTDLYYNEQFF	TGTGCCAGCAGTCCGGATTGGACAGACCTTTATTACAATGAGCAGTTCTTC
TRBV19	NA	TRBJ1-1	NA	CASRAGGGAYTEAFF	TGTGCCAGTCGCGCGGGGGGGGGCGCTTACACTGAAGCTTTCTTT
TRBV24-1	NA	TRBJ1-1	NA	CATRAGRGTEAFF	TGTGCCACCAGGGCAGGGAGGGGCACTGAAGCTTTCTTT
TRBV2	TRBD1	TRBJ1-5	NA	CASSPGTGISQPQHF	TGTGCCAGCAGCCCCGGGACAGGTATAAGTCAGCCCCAGCATTTT
TRBV19	NA	TRBJ1-1	NA	CASSVAENTEAFF	TGTGCCAGTAGCGTGGCGGAGAACACTGAAGCTTTCTTT
TRBV6-5	NA	TRBJ1-6	NA	CASSYAGMKNSPLHF	TGTGCCAGCAGTTACGCGGGTATGAAGAATTCACCCCTCCACTTT
TRBV5-4	NA	TRBJ1-1	NA	CASSFTGSFQGKAFF	TGTGCCAGCAGCTTTACAGGGTCTTTTCAGGGGAAAGCTTTCTTT
TRBV6-5	TRBD1	TRBJ2-7	NA	CASSYRGQGSGQYF	TGTGCCAGCAGTTACCGCGGACAGGGTTCAGGGCAGTACTTC
TRBV6-2/TRBV6-3	NA	TRBJ2-6	NA	CASSYHKFSGANVLTF	TGTGCCAGCAGTTACCACAAATTTTCTGGGGCCAACGTCCTGACTTTC